The rows below give T cell receptor beta chains drawn from one sample of a study of shared clonotypes between healthy human individuals. Sequencing was performed with immunoSEQ multiplex PCR; in TCRdb, only in-frame clones are kept and a portion is missing. The repertoire holds about 580,000 clones, with nearly 98% as singletons. The sample was naive CD8+ T cells sorted from blood. These receptors all stem from a man aged 30-40 years in good health. Both conserved end residues are part of each CDR3. Fields, in order: CDR3 protein, CDR3 DNA, D gene, clone size, V gene, J gene. A D gene is named only where the DNA matches it firmly. Clone size appears in some rows only: once, few, many, or a class for an expanded clone.

CDR3 protein: CASSSFDSIYEQYF; CDR3 DNA: TGTGCCAGCAGCTCCTTTGACTCGATCTACGAGCAGTACTTC; D gene: NA; clone size: few; V gene: TRBV5-4; J gene: TRBJ2-7
CDR3 protein: CASRGSYQYF; CDR3 DNA: TGTGCCAGCAGAGGGAGTTATCAGTACTTC; D gene: NA; clone size: once; V gene: TRBV2; J gene: TRBJ2-7
CDR3 protein: CASSLASDGYTF; CDR3 DNA: TGTGCCAGCAGCTTAGCAAGCGATGGCTACACCTTC; D gene: NA; clone size: NA; V gene: TRBV7-8; J gene: TRBJ1-2
CDR3 protein: CASSDRQGETQYF; CDR3 DNA: TGTGCCAGCAGTGATAGACAGGGGGAGACCCAGTACTTC; D gene: TRBD1; clone size: NA; V gene: TRBV6-1; J gene: TRBJ2-5
CDR3 protein: CASSPEGTSTDTQYF; CDR3 DNA: TGTGCCAGCAGCCCTGAGGGGACTAGCACAGATACGCAGTATTTT; D gene: NA; clone size: NA; V gene: TRBV9; J gene: TRBJ2-3
CDR3 protein: CSVEEGGRGTNEQFF; CDR3 DNA: TGCAGCGTTGAAGAGGGCGGGAGAGGTACCAATGAGCAGTTCTTC; D gene: TRBD2; clone size: NA; V gene: TRBV29-1; J gene: TRBJ2-1
CDR3 protein: CASSWRRGGFSGNTIYF; CDR3 DNA: TGTGCCAGCAGCTGGCGACGGGGGGGATTCTCTGGAAACACCATATATTTT; D gene: NA; clone size: NA; V gene: TRBV7-2; J gene: TRBJ1-3
CDR3 protein: CATSSMRTDTQYF; CDR3 DNA: TGTGCCACCAGCAGTATGCGCACAGATACGCAGTATTTT; D gene: NA; clone size: NA; V gene: TRBV15; J gene: TRBJ2-3
CDR3 protein: CASSFRDDESAYEQYF; CDR3 DNA: TGTGCCAGCAGCTTCCGGGACGATGAGTCGGCCTACGAGCAGTACTTC; D gene: NA; clone size: NA; V gene: TRBV7-6; J gene: TRBJ2-7
CDR3 protein: CASRGKTSGITDTQYF; CDR3 DNA: TGCGCCAGCAGGGGGAAGACTAGCGGGATTACAGATACGCAGTATTTT; D gene: TRBD2; clone size: NA; V gene: TRBV4-1; J gene: TRBJ2-3
CDR3 protein: CAISDLIFGEQYF; CDR3 DNA: TGTGCCATTTCGGACTTGATATTTGGAGAGCAGTACTTC; D gene: NA; clone size: NA; V gene: TRBV11-2; J gene: TRBJ2-7
CDR3 protein: CASSQSRDPIYEQYF; CDR3 DNA: TGCGCCAGCAGCCAGTCCAGGGACCCTATCTACGAGCAGTACTTC; D gene: NA; clone size: once; V gene: TRBV4-3; J gene: TRBJ2-7
CDR3 protein: CASSTSGGFYEQYF; CDR3 DNA: TGTGCCAGTAGCACCTCAGGGGGTTTCTACGAGCAGTACTTC; D gene: TRBD1; clone size: NA; V gene: TRBV19; J gene: TRBJ2-7
CDR3 protein: CASSEARLEIQETQYF; CDR3 DNA: TGTGCCAGCAGTGAAGCTAGGTTAGAGATCCAAGAGACCCAGTACTTC; D gene: NA; clone size: NA; V gene: TRBV2; J gene: TRBJ2-5
CDR3 protein: CASSSPGTESYEQYF; CDR3 DNA: TGTGCCAGCAGTTCCCCCGGGACAGAAAGCTACGAGCAGTACTTC; D gene: TRBD1; clone size: NA; V gene: TRBV2; J gene: TRBJ2-7
CDR3 protein: CASFPTGEGYYEQYF; CDR3 DNA: TGCGCCAGCTTCCCTACAGGGGAGGGGTACTACGAGCAGTACTTC; D gene: NA; clone size: NA; V gene: TRBV10-2; J gene: TRBJ2-7
CDR3 protein: CASSPSPAGVAYEQYF; CDR3 DNA: TGTGCCAGCAGCCCCAGTCCCGCGGGAGTAGCATACGAGCAGTACTTC; D gene: TRBD2; clone size: NA; V gene: TRBV11-2; J gene: TRBJ2-7
CDR3 protein: CASSLALSRYNEQFF; CDR3 DNA: TGTGCCAGCAGCTTAGCTCTCTCCAGGTACAATGAGCAGTTCTTC; D gene: NA; clone size: NA; V gene: TRBV11-2; J gene: TRBJ2-1
CDR3 protein: CASSVEGLLTDTQYF; CDR3 DNA: TGTGCCAGCAGCGTAGAGGGACTGCTCACAGATACGCAGTATTTT; D gene: NA; clone size: once; V gene: TRBV9; J gene: TRBJ2-3
CDR3 protein: CASSLSTRNWETQYF; CDR3 DNA: TGTGCCAGCAGCTTGAGCACTAGGAACTGGGAGACCCAGTACTTC; D gene: NA; clone size: NA; V gene: TRBV7-6; J gene: TRBJ2-5
CDR3 protein: CASSLSTGLSSYEQYF; CDR3 DNA: TGTGCCAGCAGCTTATCTACAGGCCTGAGCTCCTACGAGCAGTACTTC; D gene: NA; clone size: NA; V gene: TRBV7-9; J gene: TRBJ2-7
CDR3 protein: CASSLSGEYEQYF; CDR3 DNA: TGTGCCAGCAGTTTATCCGGGGAGTACGAGCAGTACTTC; D gene: NA; clone size: NA; V gene: TRBV27; J gene: TRBJ2-7
CDR3 protein: CASSKFGTGLNYGYTF; CDR3 DNA: TGTGCCAGCAGCAAGTTTGGGACAGGACTTAACTATGGCTACACCTTC; D gene: TRBD1; clone size: NA; V gene: TRBV5-6; J gene: TRBJ1-2
CDR3 protein: CASSWGPGDETQYF; CDR3 DNA: TGCGCCAGCAGCTGGGGGCCGGGAGACGAGACCCAGTACTTC; D gene: NA; clone size: NA; V gene: TRBV5-1; J gene: TRBJ2-5
CDR3 protein: CASSLSRFYEQYF; CDR3 DNA: TGTGCCAGCAGCCTCTCACGGTTCTACGAGCAGTACTTC; D gene: NA; clone size: NA; V gene: TRBV27; J gene: TRBJ2-7
CDR3 protein: CASSNSRTDTQYF; CDR3 DNA: TGTGCCAGTAGCAATAGCAGAACAGATACGCAGTATTTT; D gene: NA; clone size: NA; V gene: TRBV19; J gene: TRBJ2-3
CDR3 protein: CASGLPSPGTAATNEKLFF; CDR3 DNA: TGTGCCAGCGGACTACCCTCGCCTGGGACAGCTGCAACTAATGAAAAACTGTTTTTT; D gene: TRBD1; clone size: NA; V gene: TRBV7-9; J gene: TRBJ1-4
CDR3 protein: CASSEYYRETQYF; CDR3 DNA: TGCGCCAGCAGTGAATACTATAGGGAGACCCAGTACTTC; D gene: NA; clone size: NA; V gene: TRBV10-2; J gene: TRBJ2-5
CDR3 protein: CASSLTSYYEQYF; CDR3 DNA: TGTGCCAGCAGTTTAACTTCCTACTACGAGCAGTACTTC; D gene: NA; clone size: once; V gene: TRBV27; J gene: TRBJ2-7
CDR3 protein: CASSGTGFSNQPQHF; CDR3 DNA: TGTGCCAGCAGCGGGACAGGATTTAGCAATCAGCCCCAGCATTTT; D gene: TRBD1; clone size: NA; V gene: TRBV5-5; J gene: TRBJ1-5
CDR3 protein: CASSLVGSYEQYF; CDR3 DNA: TGCGCCAGCAGCTTGGTGGGTTCCTACGAGCAGTACTTC; D gene: NA; clone size: NA; V gene: TRBV5-1; J gene: TRBJ2-7
CDR3 protein: CASSRHHMNTEAFF; CDR3 DNA: TGTGCCAGCAGCCGACATCATATGAACACTGAAGCTTTCTTT; D gene: NA; clone size: NA; V gene: TRBV7-3; J gene: TRBJ1-1
CDR3 protein: CASSTHPAGLLAYEQYF; CDR3 DNA: TGTGCCAGCAGCACCCACCCAGCAGGACTCCTCGCCTACGAGCAGTACTTC; D gene: NA; clone size: few; V gene: TRBV21-1; J gene: TRBJ2-7
CDR3 protein: CASRPGLAGGETQYF; CDR3 DNA: TGTGCCAGCAGGCCGGGACTAGCGGGTGGGGAGACCCAGTACTTC; D gene: TRBD2; clone size: NA; V gene: TRBV28; J gene: TRBJ2-5
CDR3 protein: CASSLDSDTQYF; CDR3 DNA: TGTGCCAGCAGCTTAGATTCAGATACGCAGTATTTT; D gene: NA; clone size: NA; V gene: TRBV7-9; J gene: TRBJ2-3
CDR3 protein: CASSLPSEKLFF; CDR3 DNA: TGTGCCAGCAGCTTACCAAGCGAAAAACTGTTTTTT; D gene: NA; clone size: once; V gene: TRBV7-9; J gene: TRBJ1-4
CDR3 protein: CASSTAVSSYEQYF; CDR3 DNA: TGTGCCAGTAGTACCGCCGTGTCCTCCTACGAGCAGTACTTC; D gene: NA; clone size: NA; V gene: TRBV19; J gene: TRBJ2-7